This T cell receptor beta chain was sequenced for a study of metastatic and nonmetastatic thyroid tumors. About the research overall: Both malignant and benign thyroid patients supplied peripheral blood and tumor or nodule tissue samples, across which the repertoires of these patients were then compared.

TCRdb re-clonotyped the PCR reads via MiXCR. The sample contains just over 15,000 clones, roughly a third of which appear only once. The entire patient cohort was treatment-naive prior to thyroid surgery. Trimming removed 6 bases from V and 5 bases from J, with 14 bases in between. CDR3 length equals 13 residues. Germline values: CDR1 SGHNT, CDR2 YYREEE (reference sequence). In its sample, this clone was seen many times. V gene TRBV5-4 combines with J gene TRBJ1-2, with D perhaps matching TRBD1 (5 bases). Sequences were obtained from tumor tissue. The clonotype comes from a male donor with papillary thyroid cancer or a benign thyroid nodule (not recorded which). Some clones in this sample may be carry-over from other donors' samples. DNA of the CDR3: TGTGCCAGCAAGACGACAGATTCTTATGGCTACACCTTC. Amino acid sequence: CASKTTDSYGYTF.